These 2 T cell receptor beta chains came from one sample sequenced in a study of T cell repertoires in cytomegalovirus infection. TCRdb reprocessed the reads via MiXCR and lists one record per CDR3 protein. The sample yields under 350,000 distinct CDR3 sequences, around 9.1% seen once. Sequences were obtained from PBMCs. These receptors were obtained from a human donor in good health (CMV status not recorded). Some clones in this sample may be carry-over from other donors' samples.

This clonotype was counted only a few times. V usage is TRBV4-3 and J usage is TRBJ2-2; TRBD2 agrees at 7 bases. Per the germline V gene, CDR1 is LGHNA and CDR2 is YSLEER. This CDR3 has 17 residues. J lost 3 bases, V lost 0 bases, and 7 bases had no gene match. The CDR3 loop reads CASSQDMRGGDTGELFF. DNA for the CDR3: TGCGCCAGCAGCCAAGATATGCGCGGGGGAGACACCGGGGAGCTGTTTTTT.

This clonotype has ten or more counts. V is TRBV7-9 and J is TRBJ2-6; 8 bases are shared with TRBD2. This CDR3 region has 20 residues. Trimming at V came to 4 bases and at J to 3 bases, leaving 17 bases not matched to a gene. The germline V gene encodes CDR1 SEHNR and CDR2 FQNEAQ (reference sequence). The CDR3, as DNA: TGTGCCAGCAGCTCCCCTAAGACCGGGAGGGGTAAAGATGGGGCCAACGTCCTGACTTTC. Its protein is CASSSPKTGRGKDGANVLTF.